The clone carrying this T cell receptor beta chain has a handful of counts. Its antigen is not identified. The data belong to a study of beta chain features in type 1 diabetes. Broader study findings: Whether HLA type affects TCRB rearrangement stayed undetermined in the present work. Shortening of TCRB CDR3s, moderate but significant, appeared in all four CD4+ subsets of Type 1 diabetes patients. For type 1 diabetes patients, VDJ junctions showed fewer insertions and more deletions.

The investigators reverse transcribed all of the isolated RNA, so they sequenced expressed TCRB transcripts. Profiled with immunoSEQ multiplex PCR; TCRdb holds only in-frame clones, not every one. Here the sample spans about 160,000 clones, around 10% being singletons. Germline values: CDR1 SGHDN, CDR2 FVKESK. The CDR3 is 11 residues long. V shed 8 bases and J shed 4 bases, with 8 bases lying between them. V and J are TRBV14 and TRBJ2-5; TRBD2 might be the D (5 bases). Material for sequencing was central memory CD4+ T cells from blood. The TCR was taken from a man aged 25-40 years with type 1 diabetes. DNA of the CDR3: TGTGCCAGCTCTCGGGGAGAGACCCAGTACTTC. Its protein product is CASSRGETQYF.